The rows below give T cell receptor beta chains drawn from one sample of a study of beta chain features in type 1 diabetes. The table came from immunoSEQ multiplex PCR; TCRdb's copy has only in-frame clones and leaves some out. The repertoire consists of approximately 150,000 clones, with about an eighth occurring once and the leading ten covering under 1.5%. Sequencing was carried out using central memory CD4+ T cells from blood. Source of these receptors: a man aged 18 to 29 with type 1 diabetes. Each CDR3 is given with its conserved first and last residue. The D gene is left open where the match is weak. Clone sizes are given selectively: once, few, many, or a class where the clone is expanded.

>TRBJ1-2|many|TRBD1|TRBV7-2
TGTGCCAGCAGCTGGGGACAGCCCGATAACTATGGCTACACCTTC
CASSWGQPDNYGYTF
>TRBJ1-1|few|NA|TRBV6-6
TGTGCCAGCAGTTCGAGTGGGGCCGGGGGAGAAGCTTTCTTT
CASSSSGAGGEAFF
>TRBJ1-4|NA|NA|TRBV28
TGTGCCAGCAGAGGGACCGAAAAACTGTTTTTT
CASRGTEKLFF
>TRBJ2-7|NA|NA|TRBV7-2
TGTGCCAGCAGCTTAGACTTCCACGAGCAGTACTTC
CASSLDFHEQYF
>TRBJ2-4|once|NA|TRBV5-1
TGCGCCAGCAGCTTGGGTGGGGGCCAGGACATTCAGTACTTC
CASSLGGGQDIQYF
>TRBJ2-7|NA|NA|TRBV7-3
TGTGCCAGCAAACGGCAGGTCTACGAGCAGTACTTC
CASKRQVYEQYF
>TRBJ2-7|NA|NA|TRBV30
TGTGCCTCAGTACAGGGCCTAACCTACGAGCAGTACTTC
CASVQGLTYEQYF
>TRBJ2-1|NA|NA|TRBV28
TGTGCCAGCAGTGCTGTGGGGGGCAGCTCCTACAATGAGCAGTTCTTC
CASSAVGGSSYNEQFF
>TRBJ2-3|NA|NA|TRBV13
TGTGCCAGCAGCTTAGGCCCTGGGTTCACCCTTAGCACAGATACGCAGTATTTT
CASSLGPGFTLSTDTQYF
>TRBJ2-3|NA|NA|TRBV5-1
TGCGCCAGCAGCTTGCAGACAGATACGCAGTATTTT
CASSLQTDTQYF
>TRBJ2-2|NA|TRBD2|TRBV5-1
TGCGCCAGCAGCCCTGGAAGTAGCGGGGCCGGGGAGCTGTTTTTT
CASSPGSSGAGELFF
>TRBJ2-7|few|TRBD2|TRBV6-5
TGTGCCAGCAGCCGGACTAGCGGTCCCTACGAGCAGTACTTC
CASSRTSGPYEQYF
>TRBJ1-6|NA|NA|TRBV10-1
TGCGCCAGCAGTGAGGGTCTTGTCTCACCCCTCCACTTT
CASSEGLVSPLHF
>TRBJ1-1|few|TRBD1|TRBV18
TGTGCCAGCTCTCCTACAGGGGAAAACACTGAAGCTTTCTTT
CASSPTGENTEAFF
>TRBJ2-1|NA|NA|TRBV11-2
TGTGCCAGCAGCTATCCGGATTACAATGAGCAGTTCTTC
CASSYPDYNEQFF
>TRBJ1-4|NA|NA|TRBV7-2
TGTGCCAGCAGCTTAGCGCTGGGTCCGAATGAAAAACTGTTTTTT
CASSLALGPNEKLFF
>TRBJ2-7|many|NA|TRBV18
TGTGCCAGCTCACCAAGGGAGTTCGGTGTCGAGCAGTACTTC
CASSPREFGVEQYF
>TRBJ2-7|NA|TRBD2|TRBV18
TGTGCCAGCTCTCCGGGGGGGGGAGAGCAGTACTTC
CASSPGGGEQYF
>TRBJ2-5|NA|NA|TRBV19
TGTGCCAGTAGTATGGGCACCAGGTCAGAGACCCAGTACTTC
CASSMGTRSETQYF
>TRBJ2-5|NA|NA|TRBV11-3
TGTGCCAGCGACCCAGGCCTCGCAGGCGGGCAAGAGACCCAGTACTTC
CASDPGLAGGQETQYF
>TRBJ2-1|NA|NA|TRBV20-1
TGCAGTGTCGCCTTCAGGAATGAGCAGTTCTTC
CSVAFRNEQFF
>TRBJ1-1|few|NA|TRBV27
TGTGCCAGCAAAACTATGAACACTGAAGCTTTCTTT
CASKTMNTEAFF